This T cell receptor (beta chain) was observed in a study of T cell responses to AZD1222 COVID-19 vaccine. Sequencing was performed with immunoSEQ multiplex PCR; in TCRdb, only in-frame clones are kept and a portion is missing. This table holds around 110,000 clones, roughly 88% found once. Germline V CDR1 and CDR2: KGHSH, LQKENI. V lost 6 bases to trimming and J lost 7 bases; unmatched junction nucleotides: 10. The CDR3 consists of 15 residues. This clonotype was obtained from an adult who received the AZD1222 COVID-19 vaccine. This chain connects TRBV18 to TRBJ2-2, with 8 bases that match TRBD1. The sample consisted of peripheral blood, taken 28 days after the second AZD1222 dose. CDR3 sequence: CASSPGTGRIGELFF. DNA of the CDR3: TGTGCCAGCTCGCCCGGGACAGGAAGGATCGGGGAGCTGTTTTTT.